This T cell receptor beta chain was documented in a study of T cells expressing NK-cell markers. The overall study: In sorted CD3+CD56+NKG2C+, CD3+CD56+NKG2C- and CD3+CD56-NKG2C+ T cells, TCR beta repertoires were obtained. Whole-study results and caveats: Of CD8+ T cells, about 1.0-8% belonged to dominant NKG2C+ clonotypes in five or six donors.

The TCR beta cDNA came from 5'RACE template switching with UMIs. Using the 5' RACE reads, TCRdb records one entry per CDR3 protein without DNA. The sample includes around 380,000 distinct CDR3 sequences. Remarks on this clonotype: Its target is unknown.

CDR3 length: 16 amino acids. Germline V lookup: CDR1 ENHRY, CDR2 SYGVKD. Sequenced material: blood T cells: a sorted CD56 or NKG2C T cell subset, CD4+ or CD8+ T cells, or bulk PBMC T cells (not recorded which). The receptor comes from a woman in her forties or fifties in good health. The rearrangement joins TRBV10-3 to TRBJ2-1; as DNA is missing, the TRBD1 call by TCRdb cannot be tested. CDR3 in amino acids: CAISELRGGGNNEQFF.